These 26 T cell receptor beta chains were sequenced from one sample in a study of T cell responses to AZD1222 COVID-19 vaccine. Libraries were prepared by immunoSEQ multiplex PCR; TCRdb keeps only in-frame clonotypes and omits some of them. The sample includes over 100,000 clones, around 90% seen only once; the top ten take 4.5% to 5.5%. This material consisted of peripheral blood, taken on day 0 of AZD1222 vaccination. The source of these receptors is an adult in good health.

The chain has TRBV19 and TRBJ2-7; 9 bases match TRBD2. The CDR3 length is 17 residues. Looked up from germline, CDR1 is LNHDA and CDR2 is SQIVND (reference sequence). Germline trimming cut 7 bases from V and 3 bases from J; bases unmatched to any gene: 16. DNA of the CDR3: TGTGCCAGTAAAGGTCGGCTAGCGGGGAGAAACAACTACGAGCAGTACTTC. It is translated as CASKGRLAGRNNYEQYF.

In nucleotides, the CDR3 is TGTGCCAGCAGCGTCCGACCCGGGACTAGCGGGAGCCCCAAAAACATTCAGTACTTC. Protein product: CASSVRPGTSGSPKNIQYF. The chain employs TRBV7-2 and TRBJ2-4, with TRBD2 identical over 14 bases. This CDR3 comprises 19 residues. The ends lost 5 bases at V and 2 bases at J; junction bases unmatched: 11. Per germline, CDR1 SGHTA and CDR2 FQGNSA.

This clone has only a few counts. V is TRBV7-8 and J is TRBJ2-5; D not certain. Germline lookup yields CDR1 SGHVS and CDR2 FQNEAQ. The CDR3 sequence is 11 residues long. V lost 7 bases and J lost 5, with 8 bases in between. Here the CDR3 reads CASTPSETQYF. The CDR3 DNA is TGTGCCAGCACCCCATCGGAGACCCAGTACTTC.

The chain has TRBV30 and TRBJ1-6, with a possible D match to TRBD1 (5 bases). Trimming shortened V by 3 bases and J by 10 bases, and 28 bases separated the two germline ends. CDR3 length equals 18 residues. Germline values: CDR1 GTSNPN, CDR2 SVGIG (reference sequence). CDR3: CAWSRTKAGSPRESPLHF. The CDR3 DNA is TGTGCCTGGAGCCGTACAAAAGCCGGATCGCCCAGGGAGTCACCCCTCCACTTT.

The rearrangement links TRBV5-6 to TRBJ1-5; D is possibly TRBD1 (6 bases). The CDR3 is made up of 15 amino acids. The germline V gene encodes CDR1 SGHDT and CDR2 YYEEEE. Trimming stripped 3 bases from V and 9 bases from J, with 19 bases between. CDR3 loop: CASSSTDRPSSPQHF. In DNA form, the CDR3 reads TGTGCCAGCAGCTCCACGGACAGACCCAGCTCGCCCCAGCATTTT.

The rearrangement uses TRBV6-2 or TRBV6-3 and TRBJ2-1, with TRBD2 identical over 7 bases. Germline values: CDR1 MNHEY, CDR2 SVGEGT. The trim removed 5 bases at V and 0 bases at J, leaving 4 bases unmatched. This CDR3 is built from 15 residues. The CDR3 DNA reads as TGTGCCAGCAGTCGAGCGGGGTTCTCCTACAATGAGCAGTTCTTC. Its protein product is CASSRAGFSYNEQFF.

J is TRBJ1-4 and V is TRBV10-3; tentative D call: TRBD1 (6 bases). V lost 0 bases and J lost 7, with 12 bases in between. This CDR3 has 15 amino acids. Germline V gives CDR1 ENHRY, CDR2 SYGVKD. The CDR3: CAISESRGVAEKLFF. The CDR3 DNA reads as TGTGCCATCAGTGAGTCGAGGGGGGTTGCTGAAAAACTGTTTTTT.

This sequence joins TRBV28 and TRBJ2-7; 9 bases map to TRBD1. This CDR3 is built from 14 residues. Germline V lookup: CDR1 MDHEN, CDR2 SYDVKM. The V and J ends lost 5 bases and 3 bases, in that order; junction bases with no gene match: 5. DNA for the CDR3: TGTGCCAGCAGTCTAGGGGACAGGGTCTACGAGCAGTACTTC. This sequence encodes CASSLGDRVYEQYF.

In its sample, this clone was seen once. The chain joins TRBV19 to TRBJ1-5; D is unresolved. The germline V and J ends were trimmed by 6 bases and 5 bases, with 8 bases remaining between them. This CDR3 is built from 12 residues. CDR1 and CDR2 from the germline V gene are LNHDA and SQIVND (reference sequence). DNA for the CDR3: TGTGCCAGTAGCGTGAGCTATCAGCCCCAGCATTTT. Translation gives CASSVSYQPQHF.

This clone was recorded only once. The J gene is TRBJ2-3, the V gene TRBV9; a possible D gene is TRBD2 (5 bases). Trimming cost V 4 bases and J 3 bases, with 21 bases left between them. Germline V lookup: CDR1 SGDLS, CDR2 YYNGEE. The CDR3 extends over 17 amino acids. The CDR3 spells CASSPEGKGGGTDTQYF. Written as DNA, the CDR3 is TGTGCCAGCAGCCCAGAGGGAAAAGGAGGCGGAACAGATACGCAGTATTTT.

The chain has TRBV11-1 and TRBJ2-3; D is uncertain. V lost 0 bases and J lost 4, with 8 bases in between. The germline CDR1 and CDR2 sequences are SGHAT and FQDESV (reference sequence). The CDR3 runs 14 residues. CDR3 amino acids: CASSLAPGADTQYF. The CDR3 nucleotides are TGTGCCAGCAGCTTAGCTCCTGGGGCAGATACGCAGTATTTT.

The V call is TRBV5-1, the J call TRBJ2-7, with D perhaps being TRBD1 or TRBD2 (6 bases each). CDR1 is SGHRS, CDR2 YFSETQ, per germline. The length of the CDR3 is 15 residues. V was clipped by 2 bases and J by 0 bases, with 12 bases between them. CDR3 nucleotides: TGCGCCAGCAGCTTTGTCGGGGGCAACTCCTACGAGCAGTACTTC. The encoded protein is CASSFVGGNSYEQYF. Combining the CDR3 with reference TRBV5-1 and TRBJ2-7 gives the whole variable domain KAGVTQTPRYLIKTRGQQVTLSCSPISGHRSVSWYQQTPGQGLQFLFEYFSETQRNKGNFPGRFSGRQFSNSRSEMNVSTLELGDSALYLCASSFVGGNSYEQYFGPGTRLTVT.

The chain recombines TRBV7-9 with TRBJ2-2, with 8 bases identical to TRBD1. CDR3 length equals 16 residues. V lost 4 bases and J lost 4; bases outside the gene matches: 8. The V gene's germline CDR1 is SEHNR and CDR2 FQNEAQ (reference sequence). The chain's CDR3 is CASSYRTGGTTGELFF. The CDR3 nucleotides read TGTGCCAGCAGCTACCGAACAGGGGGTACCACCGGGGAGCTGTTTTTT.

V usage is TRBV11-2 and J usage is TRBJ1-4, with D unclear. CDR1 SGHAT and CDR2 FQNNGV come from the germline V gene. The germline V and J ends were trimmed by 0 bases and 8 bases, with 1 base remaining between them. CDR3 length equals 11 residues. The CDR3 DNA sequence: TGTGCCAGCAGCTTAGACGAAAAACTGTTTTTT. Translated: CASSLDEKLFF.

CDR3 in amino acids: CASSYQETQYF. CDR3 nucleotides: TGTGCCAGCAGTTACCAAGAGACCCAGTACTTC. V gene TRBV12-3 or TRBV12-4 combines with J gene TRBJ2-5; no clear D. V lost 4 bases and J 0 bases, leaving 0 bases between the germline ends. The CDR3 loop spans 11 amino acids.

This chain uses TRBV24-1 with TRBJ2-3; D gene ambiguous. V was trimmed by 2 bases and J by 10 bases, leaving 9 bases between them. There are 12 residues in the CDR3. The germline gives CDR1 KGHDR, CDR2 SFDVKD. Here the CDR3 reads CATSDWQTSQYF. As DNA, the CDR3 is TGTGCCACCAGTGATTGGCAGACTTCGCAGTATTTT.

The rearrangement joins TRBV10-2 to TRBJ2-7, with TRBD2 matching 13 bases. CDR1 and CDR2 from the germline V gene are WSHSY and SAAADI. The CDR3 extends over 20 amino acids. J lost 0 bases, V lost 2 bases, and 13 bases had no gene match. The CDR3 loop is CASSERGLGTSGASSYEQYF. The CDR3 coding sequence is TGCGCCAGCAGTGAGAGGGGGTTGGGGACTAGCGGGGCGAGCTCCTACGAGCAGTACTTC.

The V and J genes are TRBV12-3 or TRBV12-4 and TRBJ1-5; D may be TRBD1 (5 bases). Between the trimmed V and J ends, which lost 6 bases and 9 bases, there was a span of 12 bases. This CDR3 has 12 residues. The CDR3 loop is CASSYPGGPQHF. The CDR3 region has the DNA TGTGCCAGCAGCTACCCGGGGGGGCCCCAGCATTTT.

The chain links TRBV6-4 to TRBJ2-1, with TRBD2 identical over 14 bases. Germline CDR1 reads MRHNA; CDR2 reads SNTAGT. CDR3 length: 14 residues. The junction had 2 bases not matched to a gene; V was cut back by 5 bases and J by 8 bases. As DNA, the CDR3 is TGTGCCAGCAGTCGGACTAGCGGGGGGTATGAGCAGTTCTTC. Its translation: CASSRTSGGYEQFF.

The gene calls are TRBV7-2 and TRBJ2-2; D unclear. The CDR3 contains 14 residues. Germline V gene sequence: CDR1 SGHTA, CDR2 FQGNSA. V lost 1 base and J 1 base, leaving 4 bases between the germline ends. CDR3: CASSLGLNTGELFF. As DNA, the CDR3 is TGTGCCAGCAGCTTAGGTTTGAACACCGGGGAGCTGTTTTTT.

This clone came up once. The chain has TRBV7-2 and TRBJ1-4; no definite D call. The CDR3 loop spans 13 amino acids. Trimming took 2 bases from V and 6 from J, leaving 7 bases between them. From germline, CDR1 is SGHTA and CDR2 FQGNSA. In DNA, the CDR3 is TGTGCCAGCAGCTTACCCCAGGATGAAAAACTGTTTTTT. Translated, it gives CASSLPQDEKLFF.

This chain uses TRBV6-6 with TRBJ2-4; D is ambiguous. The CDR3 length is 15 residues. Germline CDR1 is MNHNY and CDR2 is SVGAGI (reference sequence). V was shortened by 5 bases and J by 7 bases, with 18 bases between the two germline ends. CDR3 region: CASSVRGVLGNIQYF. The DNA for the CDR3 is TGTGCCAGCAGTGTTCGTGGAGTCCTAGGGAACATTCAGTACTTC.

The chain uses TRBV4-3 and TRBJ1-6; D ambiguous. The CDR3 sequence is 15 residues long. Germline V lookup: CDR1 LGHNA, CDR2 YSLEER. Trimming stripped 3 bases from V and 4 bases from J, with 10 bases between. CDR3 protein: CASSHSPNYNSPLHF. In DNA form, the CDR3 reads TGCGCCAGCAGCCATTCCCCCAATTATAATTCACCCCTCCACTTT.

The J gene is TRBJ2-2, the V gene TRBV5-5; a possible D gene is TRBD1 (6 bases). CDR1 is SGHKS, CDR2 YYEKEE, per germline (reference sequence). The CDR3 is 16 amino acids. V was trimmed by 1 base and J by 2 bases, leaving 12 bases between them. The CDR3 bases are TGTGCCAGCAGCTTGTGGTCAGGGGTTAACACCGGGGAGCTGTTTTTT. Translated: CASSLWSGVNTGELFF.

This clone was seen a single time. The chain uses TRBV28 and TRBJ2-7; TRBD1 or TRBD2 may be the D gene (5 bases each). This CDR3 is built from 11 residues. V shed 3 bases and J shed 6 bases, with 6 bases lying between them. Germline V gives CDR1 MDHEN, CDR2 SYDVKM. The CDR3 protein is CASSLGVEQYF. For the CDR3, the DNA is TGTGCCAGCAGTTTGGGGGTCGAGCAGTACTTC.

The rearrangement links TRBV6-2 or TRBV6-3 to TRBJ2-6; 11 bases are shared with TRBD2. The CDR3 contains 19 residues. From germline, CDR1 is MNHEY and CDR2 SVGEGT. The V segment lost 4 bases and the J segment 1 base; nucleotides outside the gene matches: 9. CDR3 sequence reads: CASSSLAGGPASGANVLTF. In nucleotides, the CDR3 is TGTGCCAGCAGTTCATTAGCGGGGGGGCCGGCGTCTGGGGCCAACGTCCTGACTTTC.